This TCR beta chain was captured in a study of cytomegalovirus exposure and HLA in healthy donors. Overall study findings and caveats: Fewer N-insertions than the roughly 670-donor mean were reportedly shown by an Asian-associated ancestry cluster in a later analysis.

Donors were nominally healthy when sampled, though unrecorded immune exposures were likely. The primer mix had 60 Vbeta and 13 Jbeta primers. Method: immunoSEQ multiplex PCR; TCRdb's copy keeps in-frame clones and lacks some. Its clone listing holds about 120,000 clones. Per germline, CDR1 SGHNT and CDR2 YYREEE (reference sequence). Trimming took 2 bases from V and 6 from J, leaving 8 bases between them. The CDR3 runs to 13 residues. Regarding this clone: The antigen remains undetermined.

What was sequenced was PBMCs. This receptor was obtained from a middle-aged man in good health and CMV-seropositive. The chain carries TRBV5-4 and TRBJ2-2; the D is unclear. CDR3 amino acids: CASSFTISGELFF. CDR3 DNA sequence: TGTGCCAGCAGCTTTACTATTTCCGGGGAGCTGTTTTTT.